This note documents a single TCR beta chain sequence. Antigen specificity is unknown. Via MiXCR, TCRdb re-called the reads, giving one row per CDR3 protein. The data contain about 440,000 distinct CDR3 sequences, about a third of them singletons. Trimming took off 1 base at V and 3 bases at J, with 15 bases between the two ends. CDR3 length: 16 residues. The germline gives CDR1 LGHNA, CDR2 YSLEER. The data derive from a study of T cell repertoires in cytomegalovirus infection. At the level of the study: Public TCR beta signatures provided an indication of both CMV infection and a matching HLA type. Findings of the study overall: Based on cumulative public TCR beta family frequency, carriers of CMV plus the relevant HLA were identified. Dominating the ex vivo response were HLA-C-restricted CMV-specific TCR beta clonotypes.

Sequencing used PBMCs. This TCR came from a human donor in good health (CMV status not recorded). Some clones in this sample may be carry-over from other donors' samples. The V call is TRBV4-3, the J call TRBJ1-2; D call uncertain. Here the CDR3 reads CASSQVPPPDYYGYTF. The CDR3 nucleotides read TGCGCCAGCAGCCAAGTACCACCCCCAGACTACTATGGCTACACCTTC.